This T cell receptor (beta chain) was captured by sequencing in a study of blood T cell repertoires in COVID-19. Study in general: There were acute and convalescent COVID-19 samples, and they came from the United States, Italy and Spain. Sources were T cells, B-cell-depleted T cells, or PBMCs; the material itself was cDNA or gDNA.

The germline V gene has CDR1 LGHNA and CDR2 YNFKEQ. The V gene lost 1 base and the J gene lost 8 bases, with 17 bases spanning the gap. This CDR3 spans 16 amino acids. Study processing details: From reference gene primer amplification, estimates of nucleated cell counts were derived. The table came from immunoSEQ multiplex PCR; TCRdb's copy has only in-frame clones and leaves some out. The V and J calls and clone size come from that table; D and trimming were worked out from the DNA. The sample shows 50,000 to 60,000 clones, 89% of them seen only once. The TCR was taken from a man aged 55 to 70 with acute or convalescent COVID-19. Sequencing was performed on peripheral blood. The rearrangement links TRBV4-2 to TRBJ1-4; D possibly corresponds to TRBD1 (5 bases). The CDR3 bases are TGTGCCAGCAGCCAAGGTTCCCCAGGGAACCAAGAAAAACTGTTTTTT. This sequence encodes CASSQGSPGNQEKLFF.